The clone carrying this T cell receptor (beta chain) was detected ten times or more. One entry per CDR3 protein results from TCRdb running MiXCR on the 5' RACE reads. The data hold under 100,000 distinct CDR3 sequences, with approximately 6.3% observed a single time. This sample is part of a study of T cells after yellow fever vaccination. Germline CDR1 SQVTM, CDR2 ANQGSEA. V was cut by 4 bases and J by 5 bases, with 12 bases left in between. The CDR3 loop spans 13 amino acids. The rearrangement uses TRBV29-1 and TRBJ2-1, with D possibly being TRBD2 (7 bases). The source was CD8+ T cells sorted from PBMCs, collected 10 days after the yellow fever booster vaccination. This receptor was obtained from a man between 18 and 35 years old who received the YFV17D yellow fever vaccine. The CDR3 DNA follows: TGCAGCGTTGCCGGGGGGCCGAACAATGAGCAGTTCTTC. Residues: CSVAGGPNNEQFF.